This T cell receptor beta chain comes out of a study of blood T cell repertoires in COVID-19. CDR3 size: 13 residues. Trimming left V 5 bases short and J 4 bases short, with 9 bases between. Germline CDR1 reads LNHDA; CDR2 reads SQIVND (reference sequence). Clones were read by immunoSEQ multiplex PCR, and TCRdb kept only the in-frame ones, dropping some. The sample includes nearly 95,000 clones, approximately 79% seen only once; the top ten take just under 4%. Specimen: peripheral blood. V and J are TRBV19 and TRBJ1-5, with D unclear. This receptor was identified in a man between 70 and 80 years old with COVID-19, enrolled during active disease. The CDR3 protein is CASSYNSNQPQHF. The CDR3 DNA follows: TGTGCCAGTAGTTATAACAGTAATCAGCCCCAGCATTTT.